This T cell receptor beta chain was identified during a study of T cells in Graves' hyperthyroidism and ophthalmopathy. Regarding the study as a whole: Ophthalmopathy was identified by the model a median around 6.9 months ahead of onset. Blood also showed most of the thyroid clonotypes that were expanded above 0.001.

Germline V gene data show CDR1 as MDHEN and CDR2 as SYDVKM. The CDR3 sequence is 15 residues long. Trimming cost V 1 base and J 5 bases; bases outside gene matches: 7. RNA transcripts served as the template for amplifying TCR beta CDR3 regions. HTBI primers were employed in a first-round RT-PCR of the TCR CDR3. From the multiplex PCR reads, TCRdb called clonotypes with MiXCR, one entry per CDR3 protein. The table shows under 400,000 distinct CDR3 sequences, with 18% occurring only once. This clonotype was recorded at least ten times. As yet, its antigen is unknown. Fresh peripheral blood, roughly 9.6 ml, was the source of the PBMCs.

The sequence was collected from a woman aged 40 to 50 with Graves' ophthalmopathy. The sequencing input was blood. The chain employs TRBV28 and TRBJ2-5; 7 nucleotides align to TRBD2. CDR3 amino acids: CASSLSGEGRETQYF. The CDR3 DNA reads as TGTGCCAGCAGTTTATCGGGGGAGGGTCGCGAGACCCAGTACTTC.